This T cell receptor beta chain was identified in a study of shared T cell receptors in the human thymus. Per germline, CDR1 SGHNT and CDR2 YENEEA. The length of the CDR3 is 16 residues. V shed 1 base, J shed 3 bases, and the junction held 6 bases outside the gene matches. TCRdb's table, derived via immunoSEQ multiplex PCR, lists solely in-frame clones and lacks some. The table shows just under 550,000 clones, with 75% to 80% occurring only once. The data also belong to a second study, concerning human thymus T cells. According to that study: Thymus tissue was removed during corrective cardiac surgery. Thymic and blood repertoires appeared to carry a bias in their V and J gene usage.

The sequence came from a boy under two years old with a congenital heart defect. V usage is TRBV11-3 and J usage is TRBJ2-1; TRBD2 matches at 7 bases. Sequenced input: thymocytes. The CDR3 protein is CASSLGGRKGYNEQFF. CDR3 nucleotides: TGTGCCAGCAGCTTAGGCGGGAGAAAGGGCTACAATGAGCAGTTCTTC.